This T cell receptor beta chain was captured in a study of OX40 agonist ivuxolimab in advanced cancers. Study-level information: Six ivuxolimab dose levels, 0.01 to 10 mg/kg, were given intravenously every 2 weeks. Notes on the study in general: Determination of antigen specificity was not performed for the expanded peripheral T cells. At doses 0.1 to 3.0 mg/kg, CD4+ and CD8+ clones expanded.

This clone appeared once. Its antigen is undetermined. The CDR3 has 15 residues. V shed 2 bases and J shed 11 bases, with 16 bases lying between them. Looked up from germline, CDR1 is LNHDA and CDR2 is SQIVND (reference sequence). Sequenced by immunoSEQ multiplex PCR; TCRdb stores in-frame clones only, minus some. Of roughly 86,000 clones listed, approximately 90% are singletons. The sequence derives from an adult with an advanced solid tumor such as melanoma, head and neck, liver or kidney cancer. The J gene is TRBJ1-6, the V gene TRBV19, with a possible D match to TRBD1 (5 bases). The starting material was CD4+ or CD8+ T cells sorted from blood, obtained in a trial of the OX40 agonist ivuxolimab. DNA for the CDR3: TGTGCCAGTAGTATAAGTGTCCAGGGACTTACACCCCTCCACTTT. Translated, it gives CASSISVQGLTPLHF.